This T cell receptor (beta chain) was sequenced during a study of T cell repertoires in cytomegalovirus infection. Using its own MiXCR run on the reads, TCRdb lists one record per CDR3 protein. This repertoire shows about 130,000 distinct CDR3 sequences, roughly a quarter found once; its top ten account for approximately 35%. As for this clonotype: Its antigen is not identified.

Study results and caveats: HLA-C-restricted TCR beta clonotypes specific for CMV led the ex vivo response.

V was trimmed by 4 bases and J by 3 bases, leaving 16 bases between them. The CDR3 is 16 residues long. In germline, CDR1 is MNHEY, CDR2 SVGEGT. The sequence was collected from a human donor in good health (CMV status not recorded). Some clones in this sample may be carry-over from other donors' samples. The genes are TRBV6-2 or TRBV6-3 and TRBJ2-1; D is undetermined. Material: PBMCs, sequenced either directly or after in vitro stimulation (not recorded which). The chain's CDR3 is CASSSADRRHYNEQFF. The CDR3 nucleotides are TGTGCCAGCAGTTCCGCAGACCGAAGGCACTACAATGAGCAGTTCTTC.